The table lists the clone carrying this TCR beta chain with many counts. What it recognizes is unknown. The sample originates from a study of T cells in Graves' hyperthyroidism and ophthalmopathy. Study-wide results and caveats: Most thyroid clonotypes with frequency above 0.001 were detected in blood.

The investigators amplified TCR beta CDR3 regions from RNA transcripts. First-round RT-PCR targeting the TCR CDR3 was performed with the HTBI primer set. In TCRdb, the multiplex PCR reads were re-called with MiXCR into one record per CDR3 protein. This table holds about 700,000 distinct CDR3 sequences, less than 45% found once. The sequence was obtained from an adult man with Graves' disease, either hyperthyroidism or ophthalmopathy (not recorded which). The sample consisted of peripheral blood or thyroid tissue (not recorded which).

The CDR3 bases are TGTGCCAGCGGTCAACCCTCTGGAAACACCATATATTTT. Its protein product is CASGQPSGNTIYF. The chain is built from TRBV9 and TRBJ1-3; D remains ambiguous. V lost 7 bases, J lost 0 bases, and 8 bases lay in between. Germline V gene lookup returns CDR1 SGDLS and CDR2 YYNGEE. The CDR3 spans 13 residues.